A single sample is the source of the 4 T cell receptor beta chains below, sequenced in a study of T cell responses to AZD1222 COVID-19 vaccine. Some clones are missing from TCRdb's copy, which holds only in-frame ones; the method was immunoSEQ multiplex PCR. Among fewer than 150,000 clones listed, 88% were seen once. The source was peripheral blood, collected 28 days after the second AZD1222 dose. These TCRs come from an adult who received the AZD1222 COVID-19 vaccine.

CDR3 amino acids: CASSLFWTGGKETQYF. The CDR3 DNA reads TGTGCCAGCAGCTTGTTCTGGACAGGAGGGAAAGAGACCCAGTACTTC. The genes are TRBV5-6 and TRBJ2-5, with D possibly matching TRBD1 (7 bases). Germline CDR1 is SGHDT and CDR2 is YYEEEE. The CDR3 is made up of 16 amino acids. The germline V and J ends were trimmed by 1 base and 3 bases, with 16 bases remaining between them.

The gene calls are TRBV11-3 and TRBJ1-1, with D perhaps TRBD1 (6 bases). The V end was cut by 2 bases, the J end by 10 bases, with 20 bases between. Germline-derived CDR1 and CDR2 are SGHNT and YENEEA. The CDR3 covers 15 residues. The CDR3 region is CASSLPAGSRGRAFF. The CDR3 region has the DNA TGTGCCAGCAGCTTACCAGCCGGTAGTAGGGGGAGAGCTTTCTTT.

The chain links TRBV2 to TRBJ2-1; D call uncertain. V shed 5 bases and J shed 6 bases, with 5 bases lying between them. Germline-derived CDR1 and CDR2 are SNHLY and FYNNEI. CDR3 length equals 11 residues. The CDR3 DNA is TGTGCCAGCAGTCCCACCAATGAGCAGTTCTTC. This gives the protein CASSPTNEQFF.

The V call is TRBV19, the J call TRBJ1-4; unclear D gene. Between the trimmed V and J ends, which lost 4 bases and 0 bases, there was a span of 12 bases. The germline V gene has CDR1 LNHDA and CDR2 SQIVND (reference sequence). The CDR3 loop spans 16 amino acids. In nucleotides, the CDR3 is TGTGCCAGTAGTAGCTTGAGTGTCACAACTAATGAAAAACTGTTTTTT. As protein: CASSSLSVTTNEKLFF.